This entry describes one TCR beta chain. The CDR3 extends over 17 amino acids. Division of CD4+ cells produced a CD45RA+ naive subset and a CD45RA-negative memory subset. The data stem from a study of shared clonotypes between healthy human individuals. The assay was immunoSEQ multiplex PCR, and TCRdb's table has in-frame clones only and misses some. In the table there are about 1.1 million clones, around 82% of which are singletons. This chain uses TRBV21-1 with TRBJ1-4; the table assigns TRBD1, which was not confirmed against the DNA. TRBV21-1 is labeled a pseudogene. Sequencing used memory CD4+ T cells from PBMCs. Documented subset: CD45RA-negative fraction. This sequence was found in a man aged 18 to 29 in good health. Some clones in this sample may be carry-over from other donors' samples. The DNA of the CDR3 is TGTGCCAGCAGCAAACCTGATCACAGGGGGCGCAGGGAAAAACTGTTTTTT. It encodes CASSKPDHRGRREKLFF.